The next 6 T cell receptor beta chains were all read from a single sample in a study of shared clonotypes between healthy human individuals. Assay used: immunoSEQ multiplex PCR; TCRdb lists only in-frame clones, some missing. The sample lists under 850,000 clones, 55% to 75% seen once, with around 1.8% in the top ten. Material for sequencing was memory CD4+ T cells sorted from blood. Subset: CD45RA-negative fraction. The source is a woman aged 30 to 39 in good health.

The V call is TRBV6-1, the J call TRBJ1-5; D gene unclear. Germline CDR1 MNHNS, CDR2 SASEGT. Trimming removed 2 bases from V and 9 bases from J, with 14 bases in between. CDR3 size: 14 residues. CDR3 loop: CASSELFWNGPQHF. The CDR3 DNA sequence: TGTGCCAGCAGTGAACTCTTTTGGAACGGGCCCCAGCATTTT.

The sample holds a few counts of this clone. The chain has TRBV30 and TRBJ2-3, with D perhaps TRBD1 or TRBD2 (5 bases each). The germline gives CDR1 GTSNPN, CDR2 SVGIG (reference sequence). The CDR3 has 16 amino acids. V shed 0 bases and J shed 2 bases, with 15 bases lying between them. CDR3 protein: CAWSVRGDGATDTQYF. The CDR3 DNA reads TGTGCCTGGAGTGTACGAGGGGACGGGGCCACAGATACGCAGTATTTT. Drawing the rest from reference TRBV30 and TRBJ2-3, the complete variable domain is SQTIHQWPATLVQPVGSPLSLECTVEGTSNPNLYWYRQAAGRGLQLLFYSVGIGQISSEVPQNLSASRPQDRQFILSSKKLLLSDSGFYLCAWSVRGDGATDTQYFGPGTRLTVL.

V usage is TRBV28 and J usage is TRBJ2-5; D gene uncertain. The CDR3 covers 14 residues. V gave up 6 bases and J gave up 1 base, with 12 bases separating them. The germline V gene encodes CDR1 MDHEN and CDR2 SYDVKM. CDR3: CASRAAGPQETQYF. CDR3 DNA: TGTGCCAGCAGAGCAGCCGGGCCCCAAGAGACCCAGTACTTC.

The chain employs TRBV7-2 and TRBJ2-1; D ambiguous. CDR3 length: 15 amino acids. The germline gives CDR1 SGHTA, CDR2 FQGNSA. Trimming left V 3 bases short and J 7 bases short, with 16 bases between. Here the CDR3 reads CASSFRVILGNEQFF. The DNA for the CDR3 is TGTGCCAGCAGCTTTAGGGTGATATTGGGAAATGAGCAGTTCTTC.

This clone was found a few times. Distinct nucleotide sequences in the sample also encode this CDR3. The rearrangement links TRBV12-5 to TRBJ1-1; no firm D call. The V gene's germline CDR1 is LGHNT and CDR2 FRNRAP. Trimming took off 1 base at V and 5 bases at J, with 5 bases between the two ends. This CDR3 has 12 amino acids. Here the CDR3 DNA reads TGTGCTAGTGGTTTGGAGACGACTGAAGCTTTCTTT. Residues: CASGLETTEAFF.

The chain has TRBV15 and TRBJ2-2; 9 positions match TRBD2. This CDR3 contains 17 residues. Trimming took 1 base from V and 6 from J; bases not matched to a gene: 9. CDR1 and CDR2 from the germline V gene are LNHNV and YYDKDF (reference sequence). The CDR3 DNA follows: TGTGCCACCAGCAGAGCCTCTCGCGGGAGGGTAGCCGGGGAGCTGTTTTTT. Translating it yields CATSRASRGRVAGELFF.